Below are 12 T cell receptor beta chains sequenced from a single sample in a study of blood T cell repertoires in COVID-19. The method was immunoSEQ multiplex PCR; TCRdb's version includes in-frame clones alone and lacks a portion of them. The sample records tens of thousands of clones, about nine tenths being singletons. The sequencing input was peripheral blood. The origin of the receptors is a woman between 50 and 59 years old in a cohort sampled during active COVID-19.

This sequence joins TRBV5-1 and TRBJ1-1; perhaps TRBD1 as D (5 bases). Trimming cost V 0 bases and J 1 base, with 10 bases left between them. Germline assignment: CDR1 SGHRS and CDR2 YFSETQ. The CDR3 contains 15 residues. CDR3: CASSLDPTGNTEAFF. The CDR3, as DNA: TGCGCCAGCAGCTTGGATCCTACAGGGAACACTGAAGCTTTCTTT.

The gene calls are TRBV3-1 (or the pseudogene TRBV3-2) and TRBJ2-4, with 7 bases aligning to TRBD2. Trimming took 0 bases from V and 7 from J; bases not matched to a gene: 9. The CDR3 contains 16 residues. Germline V gene sequence: CDR1 LGHDT, CDR2 YNNKEL (reference sequence). CDR3: CASSQDRRSSGNIQYF. CDR3 DNA sequence: TGTGCCAGCAGCCAAGATCGGCGGAGTAGCGGGAACATTCAGTACTTC.

This chain uses TRBV14 with TRBJ1-1, with unresolved D. V was clipped by 5 bases and J by 3 bases, with 10 bases between them. Germline V gene sequence: CDR1 SGHDN, CDR2 FVKESK. The CDR3 totals 13 residues. The CDR3 spells CASSARKHTEAFF. CDR3 sequence (DNA): TGTGCCAGCAGCGCGAGGAAGCACACTGAAGCTTTCTTT.

The genes are TRBV4-1 and TRBJ1-2, with 10 bases that match TRBD1. V lost 1 base and J lost 5; bases outside the gene matches: 4. Germline V lookup: CDR1 MGHRA, CDR2 YSYEKL. The CDR3 runs 15 residues. This chain's CDR3 is CASSQGQGAIYGYTF. For the CDR3, the DNA is TGCGCCAGCAGCCAAGGACAGGGGGCCATATATGGCTACACCTTC.

The table lists this clone with a few counts. V is TRBV28 and J is TRBJ1-5, with 7 bases lining up with TRBD1. In germline, CDR1 is MDHEN, CDR2 SYDVKM. Germline trimming cut 5 bases from V and 7 bases from J; bases unmatched to any gene: 11. The CDR3 runs to 15 residues. The CDR3 nucleotides are TGTGCCAGCAGTGGAACAGGGGTAGGGGGGCAGCCCCAGCATTTT. Translated: CASSGTGVGGQPQHF.

V is TRBV20-1 and J is TRBJ1-1; possible D gene TRBD1, 6 bases. The germline V gene encodes CDR1 DFQATT and CDR2 SNEGSKA (reference sequence). V was clipped by 3 bases and J by 0 bases, with 17 bases between them. The CDR3 contains 16 residues. For the CDR3, the DNA is TGCAGTGCTAGTCGCAGGGGACCCTTAATGAACACTGAAGCTTTCTTT. Translating it yields CSASRRGPLMNTEAFF.

The chain uses TRBV11-2 and TRBJ2-7, with TRBD1 matching over 9 bases. Germline loops: CDR1 SGHAT, CDR2 FQNNGV. The CDR3 contains 15 residues. The V gene end was trimmed by 4 bases and the J gene end by 4 bases; junction bases not matched to a gene: 8. The CDR3 is CASSSLQGATYEQYF. CDR3 DNA sequence: TGTGCCAGCAGCTCACTACAGGGGGCAACATACGAGCAGTACTTC.

The genes are TRBV3-1 (or the pseudogene TRBV3-2) and TRBJ2-1; D is unresolved. Germline values: CDR1 LGHDT, CDR2 YNNKEL (reference sequence). Trimming cost V 4 bases and J 2 bases, with 12 bases left between them. The CDR3 is made up of 15 amino acids. In nucleotides, the CDR3 is TGTGCCAGCAGCCTCGACCTGGGCCCCTACAATGAGCAGTTCTTC. Protein sequence: CASSLDLGPYNEQFF.

This sequence joins TRBV27 and TRBJ1-1, with D perhaps matching TRBD1 (5 bases). Looked up from germline, CDR1 is MNHEY and CDR2 is SMNVEV (reference sequence). The CDR3 extends over 13 amino acids. V gave up 8 bases and J gave up 4 bases, with 14 bases separating them. CDR3 sequence (DNA): TGTGCCAGCTCGGTCGTGGGGGGCACTGAAGCTTTCTTT. Amino acids: CASSVVGGTEAFF.

The chain combines TRBV11-2 with TRBJ2-7; 13 bases map to TRBD2. Germline V CDR1 and CDR2: SGHAT, FQNNGV. Trimming cost V 5 bases and J 3 bases; bases outside gene matches: 4. This CDR3 comprises 15 residues. DNA of the CDR3: TGTGCCAGCAGCCGGACTAGCGGGAGTAGCTACGAGCAGTACTTC. Amino acid sequence: CASSRTSGSSYEQYF.

The rearrangement joins TRBV19 to TRBJ2-5; 13 nucleotides align to TRBD2. This CDR3 comprises 18 residues. Germline trimming cut 1 base from V and 5 bases from J; bases unmatched to any gene: 10. In germline, CDR1 is LNHDA, CDR2 SQIVND (reference sequence). The CDR3 loop is CASSIGTDSGLAGETQYF. DNA of the CDR3: TGTGCCAGTAGTATAGGAACCGATTCGGGACTAGCGGGGGAGACCCAGTACTTC.

This rearrangement joins TRBV6-1 to TRBJ2-7; D is perhaps TRBD2 (6 bases). CDR1 and CDR2 from the germline V gene are MNHNS and SASEGT. V lost 4 bases and J lost 0, with 16 bases in between. The CDR3 sequence is 16 residues long. The CDR3 DNA reads TGTGCCAGCAGTGGACGGGGGACTGGGCCCTCCTACGAGCAGTACTTC. Its protein is CASSGRGTGPSYEQYF.